These 20 T cell receptor beta chains were all obtained from the same sample, sequenced in a study of cytomegalovirus exposure and HLA in healthy donors. 60 Vbeta and 13 Jbeta primers were used in PCR. TCRdb's table, derived via immunoSEQ multiplex PCR, lists solely in-frame clones and lacks some. Of approximately 130,000 clones listed, less than 10% are singletons. The sample was PBMCs. These receptor sequences come from a woman aged 40-49 years in good health and CMV-seropositive.

The V call is TRBV7-9, the J call TRBJ2-7, with D possibly being TRBD1 (7 bases). Trimming took 7 bases from V and 0 from J, leaving 19 bases between them. Germline lookup yields CDR1 SEHNR and CDR2 FQNEAQ (reference sequence). The CDR3 runs to 16 residues. Here the CDR3 DNA reads TGTGCCAGCATTAACGGGAGAGGGGGCGCCTCCTACGAGCAGTACTTC. This translates into CASINGRGGASYEQYF.

This clone was seen more than once but under ten times. This chain uses TRBV13 with TRBJ2-3, with 13 bases aligning to TRBD2. Germline CDR1 reads PRHDT; CDR2 reads FYEKMQ (reference sequence). Trimming at V came to 6 bases and at J to 6 bases, leaving 9 bases not matched to a gene. There are 16 residues in the CDR3. In DNA, the CDR3 is TGTGCCAGCAGTCCTCGGACTAGCGGGGGAATGGATACGCAGTATTTT. Protein product: CASSPRTSGGMDTQYF.

Note on this clone: The CDR3 does not close with the conserved phenylalanine or tryptophan, likely indicating a read error. V is TRBV6-5 and J is TRBJ1-2; tentatively, D is TRBD1 (6 bases). Germline V gives CDR1 MNHEY, CDR2 SVGAGI. The CDR3 contains 12 residues. With 5 bases removed from V and 7 bases from J, the gap between germline ends came to 11 bases. CDR3 sequence reads: CASSRGTTGYTV. The CDR3 DNA follows: TGTGCCAGCAGTAGAGGGACAACTGGCTACACCGTC.

The sample holds a few counts of this clone. V and J are TRBV30 and TRBJ2-5; TRBD1 agrees at 11 bases. Germline V gene data show CDR1 as GTSNPN and CDR2 as SVGIG (reference sequence). The CDR3 consists of 15 residues. After removal of 5 bases from V and 5 bases from J, the junction contained 10 bases not matched to a gene. CDR3 coding DNA: TGTGCCTGGGCGGCGAGGACAGGGGGCTTGGAGACCCAGTACTTC. This codes for CAWAARTGGLETQYF.

This chain connects TRBV7-2 to TRBJ2-1; TRBD2 matches at 7 bases. The germline CDR1 and CDR2 sequences are SGHTA and FQGNSA. Trimming at V came to 1 base and at J to 4 bases, leaving 4 bases not matched to a gene. There are 15 residues in the CDR3. CDR3 residues: CASSLGSSGYNEQFF. The CDR3 nucleotides read TGTGCCAGCAGCTTAGGGTCTAGCGGTTACAATGAGCAGTTCTTC. Together with reference TRBV7-2 and TRBJ2-1, the CDR3 gives the full variable domain: GAGVSQSPSNKVTEKGKDVELRCDPISGHTALYWYRQSLGQGLEFLIYFQGNSAPDKSGLPSDRFSAERTGGSVSTLTIQRTQQEDSAVYLCASSLGSSGYNEQFFGPGTRLTVL.

V is TRBV19 and J is TRBJ2-3; TRBD1 agrees at 7 bases. Germline assignment: CDR1 LNHDA and CDR2 SQIVND (reference sequence). The V gene end was trimmed by 8 bases and the J gene end by 1 base; junction bases not matched to a gene: 12. The CDR3 runs 16 residues. This CDR3 reads CASQARHRGGTDTQYF. The CDR3 DNA reads as TGTGCCAGTCAAGCGCGCCACAGGGGTGGCACAGATACGCAGTATTTT.

V is TRBV6-5 and J is TRBJ2-1; possibly TRBD1 for D (6 bases). The CDR3 is 12 residues long. Looked up from germline, CDR1 is MNHEY and CDR2 is SVGAGI. V was trimmed by 7 bases and J by 9 bases, leaving 13 bases between them. The CDR3 DNA reads as TGTGCCAGCAAGGGACGAGGGGGTGAGCAGTTCTTC. Its translation: CASKGRGGEQFF.

This chain connects TRBV21-1 to TRBJ2-7; the table names TRBD1, a call not compared with the DNA. TRBV21-1 is a documented pseudogene. This CDR3 spans 14 amino acids. The CDR3 region is CASPRQGPPKEQYF. CDR3 sequence (DNA): TGTGCCAGCCCACGACAGGGACCGCCTAAGGAGCAGTACTTC.

The rearrangement uses TRBV29-1 and TRBJ2-7; TRBD2 matches at 10 bases. Per germline, CDR1 SQVTM and CDR2 ANQGSEA. V lost 1 base to trimming and J lost 2 bases; unmatched junction nucleotides: 11. The CDR3 sequence is 17 residues long. CDR3 sequence reads: CSVEVGLAGALTYEQYF. The CDR3 DNA is TGCAGCGTTGAAGTGGGCCTAGCGGGGGCCCTTACCTACGAGCAGTACTTC.

The chain uses TRBV30 and TRBJ2-2; maybe TRBD1 (8 bases). Deletions cut 1 base from V and 7 bases from J, with 16 bases between. In germline, CDR1 is GTSNPN, CDR2 SVGIG (reference sequence). The CDR3 loop spans 15 amino acids. CDR3 region: CAWSGHRGGFGELFF. CDR3 nucleotide sequence: TGTGCCTGGAGTGGACACAGGGGGGGATTCGGGGAGCTGTTTTTT.

The rearrangement links TRBV14 to TRBJ1-1; TRBD1 matches at 12 bases. This CDR3 region has 13 residues. Germline V gene sequence: CDR1 SGHDN, CDR2 FVKESK. The ends lost 8 bases at V and 4 bases at J; junction bases unmatched: 2. CDR3 nucleotides: TGTGCCAGCGGGGACAGGGGGCTCACTGAAGCTTTCTTT. Amino acids: CASGDRGLTEAFF.

V gene TRBV18 combines with J gene TRBJ1-1; TRBD1 is a possible D gene (5 bases). The CDR3 is made up of 14 amino acids. The ends were cut back, 0 bases at V and 4 bases at J, with 9 bases in the middle. Germline V gene sequence: CDR1 KGHSH, CDR2 LQKENI. DNA of the CDR3: TGTGCCAGCTCACCACCCCGGGGGGGCACTGAAGCTTTCTTT. Translated, it gives CASSPPRGGTEAFF.

This clone was counted between two and nine times. The CDR3 DNA reads TGTGCCAGCATATTTTGGACAGGGGCGAAATCACCCCTCCACTTT. Translated, it gives CASIFWTGAKSPLHF. V is TRBV5-5 and J is TRBJ1-6, with 9 bases that match TRBD1. With 6 bases clipped from V and 10 bases from J, the junction kept 11 bases outside the gene matches. CDR1 is SGHKS and CDR2 is YYEKEE in the germline V gene (reference sequence). CDR3 length: 15 residues. Full variable domain (missing parts from reference TRBV5-5 and TRBJ1-6): DAGVTQSPTHLIKTRGQQVTLRCSPISGHKSVSWYQQVLGQGPQFIFQYYEKEERGRGNFPDRFSARQFPNYSSELNVNALLLGDSALYLCASIFWTGAKSPLHFGNGTRLTVT.

The rearrangement uses TRBV7-2 and TRBJ1-3; D is unclear. From germline, CDR1 is SGHTA and CDR2 FQGNSA. This CDR3 comprises 16 residues. Deletions cut 2 bases from V and 4 bases from J, with 15 bases between. CDR3 protein: CASSLRTSLGGNTIYF. The CDR3 DNA is TGTGCCAGCAGCTTAAGAACTTCACTGGGCGGAAACACCATATATTTT.

In DNA form, the CDR3 reads TGTGCCAGTAGTATCATGTCCCAGAAAAACACTGAAGCTTTCTTT. This encodes CASSIMSQKNTEAFF. The chain has TRBV19 and TRBJ1-1, with D hard to call. V lost 3 bases to trimming and J lost 2 bases, with 13 bases between them. The CDR3 has 15 amino acids. Per the germline V gene, CDR1 is LNHDA and CDR2 is SQIVND (reference sequence).

This clone has a handful of counts. The rearrangement uses TRBV5-1 and TRBJ1-2, with TRBD1 matching over 8 bases. CDR3 length equals 16 residues. The J segment lost 2 bases and the V segment lost 4 bases, leaving 10 bases of the junction unmatched. CDR1 SGHRS and CDR2 YFSETQ come from the germline V gene. CDR3 sequence (DNA): TGCGCCAGCAGCCCTCAGACAGGGGTAGGAAACTATGGCTACACCTTC. Its protein product is CASSPQTGVGNYGYTF.

This clone was seen more than once but under ten times. The rearrangement uses TRBV7-8 and TRBJ2-2, with TRBD1 as a possible D gene (6 bases). This CDR3 contains 16 residues. Germline V gene sequence: CDR1 SGHVS, CDR2 FQNEAQ. The ends were cut back, 4 bases at V and 2 bases at J, with 14 bases in the middle. The CDR3 sequence is CASSYVTGINTGELFF. The CDR3 bases are TGTGCCAGCAGCTACGTGACAGGCATCAACACCGGGGAGCTGTTTTTT.

This chain uses TRBV11-3 with TRBJ2-2; 7 positions agree with TRBD1. V was pared by 3 bases and J by 6 bases, with 10 bases of the junction left unmatched. The CDR3 sequence is 16 residues long. Germline CDR1 SGHNT, CDR2 YENEEA. CDR3 region: CASSLVAGGIAGELFF. CDR3 nucleotide sequence: TGTGCCAGCAGCTTGGTGGCAGGGGGAATTGCCGGGGAGCTGTTTTTT.

This clone was counted only a few times. CDR3 region: CASSWTGEGTEAFF. The CDR3 nucleotides are TGCGCCAGCAGCTGGACAGGGGAGGGCACTGAAGCTTTCTTT. The chain combines TRBV5-1 with TRBJ1-1, with 9 positions matching TRBD1. The V gene end was trimmed by 3 bases and the J gene end by 4 bases; junction bases not matched to a gene: 4. The CDR3 is 14 amino acids. Germline V gene data show CDR1 as SGHRS and CDR2 as YFSETQ.

This clone has more than one count but fewer than ten. The rearrangement uses TRBV5-6 and TRBJ2-5; D may be TRBD1 (6 bases). The CDR3 contains 16 residues. The V gene's germline CDR1 is SGHDT and CDR2 YYEEEE. Deletions cut 1 base from V and 2 bases from J, with 15 bases between. CDR3 residues: CASSLTGSNRQETQYF. CDR3 DNA sequence: TGTGCCAGCAGCTTGACAGGGTCCAATCGTCAAGAGACCCAGTACTTC.